The 13 T cell receptor beta chains below were found in one sample sequenced in a study of blood T cell repertoires in COVID-19. Produced via immunoSEQ multiplex PCR; TCRdb's table is partial and in-frame only. The sample shows some 150,000 clones, about 85% of them seen only once. The specimen was peripheral blood. These receptors came from a man aged 60 to 69 who had recovered from COVID-19.

The J gene is TRBJ1-5, the V gene TRBV10-3, with 7 nucleotides matching TRBD1. The CDR3 spans 15 residues. Germline V gene sequence: CDR1 ENHRY, CDR2 SYGVKD. V lost 10 bases and J lost 3; bases outside the gene matches: 12. CDR3 loop: CATRPDRALNQPQHF. CDR3 sequence (DNA): TGTGCCACACGTCCAGACAGGGCCCTCAATCAGCCCCAGCATTTT.

This clone was observed a handful of times. The chain couples TRBV7-6 to TRBJ1-6; 9 nucleotides line up with TRBD1. Unmatched junction bases numbered 8, after V lost 5 bases and J lost 0 bases. The CDR3 has 18 amino acids. From germline, CDR1 is SGHVS and CDR2 FNYEAQ. For the CDR3, the DNA is TGTGCCAGCAGCGCCGGGACAGGGTTAACCTCCTATAATTCACCCCTCCACTTT. This gives the protein CASSAGTGLTSYNSPLHF.

This chain connects TRBV4-3 to TRBJ1-2, with D tentatively TRBD1 (6 bases). The germline V gene has CDR1 LGHNA and CDR2 YSLEER. CDR3 length: 16 amino acids. V was cut by 0 bases and J by 0 bases, with 11 bases left in between. In nucleotides, the CDR3 is TGCGCCAGCAGCCAAGATCGACAGGCGACTAACTATGGCTACACCTTC. This translates into CASSQDRQATNYGYTF.

V is TRBV6-5 and J is TRBJ1-4; 8 nucleotides match TRBD1. The CDR3 is 14 residues long. Trimming at V came to 8 bases and at J to 6 bases, leaving 8 bases not matched to a gene. Germline CDR1 and CDR2: MNHEY and SVGAGI. The CDR3 coding sequence is TGTGCCAGCGTCACCAGGGGGCTCGATGAAAAACTGTTTTTT. Translating it yields CASVTRGLDEKLFF.

The rearrangement joins TRBV7-2 to TRBJ2-5; TRBD1 might be the D (7 bases). The CDR3 has 16 residues. V lost 1 base, J lost 5 bases, and 17 bases lay in between. The V gene's germline CDR1 is SGHTA and CDR2 FQGNSA. The DNA of the CDR3 is TGTGCCAGCAGCTTAGGGAGGACAGGTGGGGGGGAGACCCAGTACTTC. This sequence encodes CASSLGRTGGGETQYF.

The chain employs TRBV5-6 and TRBJ2-3, with 7 bases that match TRBD1. The CDR3 contains 14 residues. Germline loops: CDR1 SGHDT, CDR2 YYEEEE. With V trimmed by 7 bases and J by 6 bases, 11 bases remained unmatched. CDR3 sequence: CASFRQGPLDTQYF. The CDR3 nucleotides are TGTGCCAGCTTTAGACAGGGTCCGTTGGATACGCAGTATTTT.

This clone appeared once. The rearrangement uses TRBV7-2 and TRBJ1-2; 7 bases align to TRBD1. CDR1 SGHTA and CDR2 FQGNSA come from the germline V gene. The CDR3 spans 17 residues. V was clipped by 5 bases and J by 6 bases; unmatched bases: 18. For the CDR3, the DNA is TGTGCCAGCAGCGGGGACAGAACCGGGGTTCGGGGGCATGGCTACACCTTC. Protein: CASSGDRTGVRGHGYTF.

The DNA for the CDR3 is TGTGCCAGCAGTTATGGACAGTTCTATGGCTACACCTTC. This sequence encodes CASSYGQFYGYTF. The V gene is TRBV6-2 or TRBV6-3, the J gene TRBJ1-2, with D possibly TRBD1 on 6 matching bases. This CDR3 is 13 amino acids long. With 3 bases removed from V and 4 bases from J, the gap between germline ends came to 9 bases. CDR1 MNHEY and CDR2 SVGEGT come from the germline V gene.

The chain uses TRBV30 and TRBJ2-3; 9 nucleotides agree with TRBD2. Trimming at V came to 5 bases and at J to 1 base, leaving 19 bases not matched to a gene. CDR3 length: 19 amino acids. Per germline, CDR1 GTSNPN and CDR2 SVGIG (reference sequence). The chain's CDR3 is CAWASYIAGANVRTDTQYF. The CDR3, as DNA: TGTGCCTGGGCGTCTTATATAGCGGGGGCAAATGTTCGCACAGATACGCAGTATTTT. Variable domain in full (rest from reference TRBV30 and TRBJ2-3): SQTIHQWPATLVQPVGSPLSLECTVEGTSNPNLYWYRQAAGRGLQLLFYSVGIGQISSEVPQNLSASRPQDRQFILSSKKLLLSDSGFYLCAWASYIAGANVRTDTQYFGPGTRLTVL.

This rearrangement joins TRBV29-1 to TRBJ1-1, with D unclear. Germline-derived CDR1 and CDR2 are SQVTM and ANQGSEA. The length of the CDR3 is 12 residues. V lost 6 bases, J lost 3 bases, and 11 bases lay in between. CDR3: CSVVLLYTEAFF. The CDR3 DNA sequence: TGCAGCGTCGTATTACTCTACACTGAAGCTTTCTTT.

For this clone: This may be a read error, as it is one base from a much larger clone. The sample carries other DNA sequences with the same CDR3. The CDR3: CASSLRGGYGYTF. The DNA of the CDR3 is TGTGCCAGCAGCTTAAGGGGGGGCTATGGCTACACCTTC. The chain employs TRBV7-9 and TRBJ1-2, with a weak D call TRBD1 (6 bases). Per the germline V gene, CDR1 is SEHNR and CDR2 is FQNEAQ (reference sequence). Between the trimmed V and J ends, which lost 2 bases and 4 bases, there was a span of 8 bases. This CDR3 is built from 13 residues.

This chain links TRBV4-2 with TRBJ2-4; D unclear. Germline V CDR1 and CDR2: LGHNA, YNFKEQ. This CDR3 region has 15 residues. V lost 1 base and J lost 6, with 13 bases in between. In DNA, the CDR3 is TGTGCCAGCAGCCAAGGCCCGACCTCGGGAAACATTCAGTACTTC. It translates to CASSQGPTSGNIQYF.

Only one count was recorded for this clone. V is TRBV9 and J is TRBJ2-2; 8 nucleotides agree with TRBD2. Germline-derived CDR1 and CDR2 are SGDLS and YYNGEE. This CDR3 has 17 amino acids. J gave up 2 bases and V 1 base, and 7 bases lay outside the gene matches. CDR3 bases: TGTGCCAGCAGCGTATCGGCGGGGGGACCCAACACCGGGGAGCTGTTTTTT. This gives the protein CASSVSAGGPNTGELFF.